A selection of T cell receptor beta chains follows, all from one sample in a study of shared clonotypes between healthy human individuals. Clones were read by immunoSEQ multiplex PCR, and TCRdb kept only the in-frame ones, dropping some. The sample includes about 1 million clones, around 76% of them seen just once. Input material: memory CD4+ T cells sorted from blood. These receptors originate from a man in his late teens or twenties in good health. CDR3s include the opening cysteine and the closing phenylalanine or tryptophan. D genes are given only for firm matches. The size field is filled for only some rows; it gives once, few, many or a size class.

CDR3 protein | CDR3 DNA | D gene | J gene | V gene | clone size
CASSLGTAGGFNQPQHF | TGTGCCAGCAGCTTAGGCACGGCAGGGGGCTTCAATCAGCCCCAGCATTTT | TRBD1 | TRBJ1-5 | TRBV7-9 | once
CSVEDGGDRGAYGYTF | TGCAGCGTTGAAGATGGCGGGGACAGGGGAGCCTATGGCTACACCTTC | TRBD1 | TRBJ1-2 | TRBV29-1 | once
CASSRDYHPGGNSPLHF | TGTGCCAGCAGCCGGGATTACCACCCAGGGGGCAATTCACCCCTCCACTTT | TRBD1 | TRBJ1-6 | TRBV7-2 | once
CASSFGTSGTDTQYF | TGCGCCAGCAGCTTCGGGACTAGCGGCACAGATACGCAGTATTTT | TRBD2 | TRBJ2-3 | TRBV5-1 | once
CASTGDRGTEAFF | TGTGCCAGCACTGGGGACAGGGGGACTGAAGCTTTCTTT | TRBD1 | TRBJ1-1 | TRBV2 | -
CAIKSNTEAFF | TGTGCCATCAAAAGCAACACTGAAGCTTTCTTT | - | TRBJ1-1 | TRBV10-3 | few
CASSFDPITYEQYF | TGTGCCAGCAGCTTCGATCCGATTACCTACGAGCAGTACTTC | - | TRBJ2-7 | TRBV5-8 | -
CASRPGTGRRSPLHF | TGTGCCAGCAGACCCGGGACAGGTCGAAGATCACCCCTCCACTTT | TRBD1 | TRBJ1-6 | TRBV6-5 | -
CASSLEVRAGYGYTF | TGTGCCAGCAGCTTAGAAGTTAGGGCCGGCTATGGCTACACCTTC | - | TRBJ1-2 | TRBV7-9 | -
CAWSLGWGGYTF | TGTGCCTGGAGTCTTGGATGGGGGGGCTACACCTTC | - | TRBJ1-2 | TRBV30 | -
CASSLAGPISTDTQYF | TGTGCCAGCAGTTTAGCCGGACCAATAAGCACAGATACGCAGTATTTT | - | TRBJ2-3 | TRBV28 | -
CASSMGRATSGNTIYF | TGTGCCAGTAGTATGGGCAGGGCTACCTCTGGAAACACCATATATTTT | - | TRBJ1-3 | TRBV19 | -
CASSQGPSETYEQYF | TGCGCCAGCAGCCAAGGTCCTAGCGAGACCTACGAGCAGTACTTC | - | TRBJ2-7 | TRBV4-1 | -
CASSLVPPPGSGYTF | TGCGCCAGCAGCTTGGTTCCCCCCCCAGGGTCTGGCTACACCTTC | - | TRBJ1-2 | TRBV5-1 | -
CASSLGGSRGEQFF | TGTGCCAGCAGCTTAGGAGGGAGTAGGGGTGAGCAGTTCTTC | - | TRBJ2-1 | TRBV7-8 | -
CASSLSVKLGEQYF | TGCGCCAGCAGCTTGTCGGTCAAACTGGGCGAGCAGTACTTC | - | TRBJ2-7 | TRBV5-1 | -
CASSLAGQGGGELFF | TGTGCCAGCAGCTTAGCGGGACAGGGCGGCGGGGAGCTGTTTTTT | TRBD1 | TRBJ2-2 | TRBV11-3 | -
CASSLEGPGGINEQFF | TGTGCCAGCAGCTTGGAGGGGCCAGGGGGCATCAATGAGCAGTTCTTC | TRBD1 | TRBJ2-1 | TRBV5-4 | -
CASSDAGTAGNTIYF | TGTGCCAGCAGTGATGCCGGGACAGCTGGAAACACCATATATTTT | TRBD1 | TRBJ1-3 | TRBV25-1 | -
CASSPGGLEAFF | TGTGCCAGCTCACCGGGGGGGCTTGAAGCTTTCTTT | - | TRBJ1-1 | TRBV18 | -
CASSLSRTGRYNYGYTF | TGTGCCAGCAGTTTATCTAGGACAGGGAGGTATAACTATGGCTACACCTTC | TRBD1 | TRBJ1-2 | TRBV28 | many
CASSPGDAKNIQYF | TGTGCCAGCAGCCCAGGGGATGCCAAAAACATTCAGTACTTC | - | TRBJ2-4 | TRBV5-4 | -
CASRSPLHF | TGTGCCAGCAGGTCACCCCTCCACTTT | - | TRBJ1-6 | TRBV6-4 | few
CASSLTGQGSANTGELFF | TGTGCCAGCAGCTTGACGGGTCAGGGCAGCGCGAACACCGGGGAGCTGTTTTTT | - | TRBJ2-2 | TRBV5-4 | -
CASSQGVYGYTF | TGTGCCAGCAGCCAGGGAGTCTATGGCTACACCTTC | - | TRBJ1-2 | TRBV5-4 | -
CAWRLTANTEAFF | TGTGCCTGGAGGCTGACAGCGAACACTGAAGCTTTCTTT | - | TRBJ1-1 | TRBV30 | few
CASSLARDSRNTIYF | TGTGCCAGCAGCTTAGCGAGGGACAGTCGAAACACCATATATTTT | TRBD1 | TRBJ1-3 | TRBV7-2 | -
CSVEREGALTDTQYF | TGCAGCGTTGAAAGGGAGGGGGCGTTGACAGATACGCAGTATTTT | - | TRBJ2-3 | TRBV29-1 | -
CASSVGVGAYNSPLHF | TGTGCCAGCTCAGTCGGGGTTGGCGCCTATAATTCACCCCTCCACTTT | - | TRBJ1-6 | TRBV18 | -
CASSSTGTQYF | TGTGCCAGCAGCTCTACCGGGACCCAGTACTTC | - | TRBJ2-5 | TRBV5-6 | -
CASSGQGTDTQYF | TGTGCCAGCAGCGGGCAGGGCACAGATACGCAGTATTTT | - | TRBJ2-3 | TRBV21-1 | -
CATSFNRGGNQPQHF | TGTGCCACCAGCTTTAACAGGGGTGGAAATCAGCCCCAGCATTTT | TRBD1 | TRBJ1-5 | TRBV15 | once
CASSLGLAGVYEQYF | TGTGCCAGCAGCTTAGGACTAGCGGGAGTGTACGAGCAGTACTTC | TRBD2 | TRBJ2-7 | TRBV7-2 | -
CASSLRGQGKYEQYF | TGTGCCAGCAGCTTACGAGGACAGGGGAAATACGAGCAGTACTTC | TRBD1 | TRBJ2-7 | TRBV5-6 | -
CASGTGKTYGYTF | TGTGCCAGCGGGACAGGGAAGACCTATGGCTACACCTTC | TRBD1 | TRBJ1-2 | TRBV6-1 | -
CASSLEFSGSSTGELFF | TGCGCCAGCAGCTTGGAGTTTAGCGGGAGTAGCACCGGGGAGCTGTTTTTT | TRBD2 | TRBJ2-2 | TRBV5-1 | -